The 22 T cell receptor beta chains reported below all come from one sample, sequenced in a study of CD8+CD57+ T cells in acquired aplastic anemia (dated by TCRdb to the late 2010s). Data came from an Illumina HiSeq 2000. Genomic DNA served as template for TCR beta VDJ combination and CDR3 sequence profiling. TCRdb handled the public reads itself, with Q25 trimming in fastp and clone calling in MiXCR, and kept productive beta chains. Rows with one shared CDR3 protein collapse into an entry with the most common genes and DNA. The sample data list 150,000 to 180,000 distinct CDR3 sequences, and about 52% of these were observed just once. 10% to 15% of the sample comes from the top ten. Patients chosen for sequencing had shown expansion of CD8+CD57+ cells by flow cytometry. Sequencing was performed on sorted CD4+, CD8+, or CD8+CD57+ T cells (not recorded which) from PBMCs. Receptor source: a human donor with aplastic anemia.

This clonotype appeared many times. The chain employs TRBV5-8 and TRBJ2-1; no definite D call. CDR1 is SGHTS, CDR2 YDEGEE, per germline. The ends were cut back, 4 bases at V and 2 bases at J, with 10 bases in the middle. There are 14 residues in the CDR3. The CDR3 nucleotides are TGTGCCAGCAGCCCGGGCCCTCCCTACAATGAGCAGTTCTTC. Protein sequence: CASSPGPPYNEQFF.

The chain links TRBV6-1 to TRBJ2-2, with D uncertain. The CDR3 is made up of 13 amino acids. Germline V CDR1 and CDR2: MNHNS, SASEGT. Trimming took off 4 bases at V and 5 bases at J, with 8 bases between the two ends. Here the CDR3 DNA reads TGTGCCAGCAGTGTAAGGGAAACCGGGGAGCTGTTTTTT. This sequence encodes CASSVRETGELFF.

The chain employs TRBV2 and TRBJ1-6, with D unclear. CDR1 and CDR2 from the germline V gene are SNHLY and FYNNEI. CDR3 size: 13 residues. Trimming took off 2 bases at V and 10 bases at J, with 9 bases between the two ends. The CDR3 DNA is TGTGCCAGCAGTGAATCGGGGAAATCACCCCTCCACTTT. It specifies CASSESGKSPLHF.

This clonotype has only a few counts. The rearrangement links TRBV10-3 to TRBJ1-6; the D gene is possibly TRBD1 (6 bases). V dropped 0 bases and J dropped 7 bases, with 13 bases sitting between them. In germline, CDR1 is ENHRY, CDR2 SYGVKD. The CDR3 covers 16 residues. As DNA, the CDR3 is TGTGCCATCAGTGAGTCCTCAGGGGTGGGGAATTCACCCCTCCACTTT. Its translation is CAISESSGVGNSPLHF.

This clonotype appeared many times. A much bigger clone sits one base away, suggesting this may be a read error. This CDR3 is missing its conserved last phenylalanine or tryptophan, likely due to a read error. CDR3 amino acids: CSARDVQGGHNEQFL. The CDR3 nucleotides read TGCAGTGCTAGAGATGTCCAGGGTGGCCACAATGAGCAGTTCCTC. V gene TRBV20-1 combines with J gene TRBJ2-1, with D possibly being TRBD1 (5 bases). The CDR3 consists of 15 residues. Germline lookup yields CDR1 DFQATT and CDR2 SNEGSKA (reference sequence). Trimming removed 0 bases at V and 5 bases at J, with 14 bases between.

The chain joins TRBV9 to TRBJ1-1; D uncertain. V was clipped by 4 bases and J by 7 bases, with 17 bases between them. The CDR3 spans 14 residues. Germline CDR1 is SGDLS and CDR2 is YYNGEE. As DNA, the CDR3 is TGTGCCAGCAGCCTCTTCGCCCCTCGGGGTGAAGCTTTCTTT. It is translated as CASSLFAPRGEAFF.

Here the CDR3 reads CASSEAPSGGEQFF. The CDR3 DNA reads as TGTGCCAGCAGTGAAGCGCCTAGCGGTGGTGAGCAGTTCTTC. The rearrangement links TRBV2 to TRBJ2-1; 7 bases map to TRBD2. Germline CDR1 reads SNHLY; CDR2 reads FYNNEI. The ends lost 0 bases at V and 9 bases at J; junction bases unmatched: 5. This CDR3 is 14 amino acids long.

The chain carries TRBV10-3 and TRBJ2-5; D remains unclear. Germline CDR1 is ENHRY and CDR2 is SYGVKD. This CDR3 contains 15 residues. V lost 4 bases, J lost 3 bases, and 15 bases lay in between. In nucleotides, the CDR3 is TGTGCCATCAGTGGCCGCGCCCACCTAGAAGAGACCCAGTACTTC. This encodes CAISGRAHLEETQYF.

Comment on this clonotype: A read error may be the cause here, since a much bigger clone is one base away. V gene TRBV11-2 combines with J gene TRBJ2-2; D uncertain. The ends were cut back, 4 bases at V and 5 bases at J, with 11 bases in the middle. The CDR3 covers 14 residues. Germline loops: CDR1 SGHAT, CDR2 FQNNGV. DNA for the CDR3: TGTGCCAGCAGCTCAGGACGATATACCGGGGAGCTGTTTTTT. Translation: CASSSGRYTGELFF.

The sample holds many counts of this clonotype. The rearrangement joins TRBV10-3 to TRBJ1-2; D is undetermined. This CDR3 is 8 amino acids long. CDR1 is ENHRY and CDR2 is SYGVKD in the germline V gene. CDR3: CANYGYTF. The CDR3 region has the DNA TGTGCTAACTATGGCTACACCTTC.

In its sample, this clonotype was seen many times. V gene TRBV9 combines with J gene TRBJ2-2; D possibly corresponds to TRBD1 (6 bases). CDR1 and CDR2 from the germline V gene are SGDLS and YYNGEE. The CDR3 consists of 17 residues. The germline V and J ends were trimmed by 0 bases and 0 bases, with 12 bases remaining between them. The DNA of the CDR3 is TGTGCCAGCAGCGTAGACCCCGACAGGACGAACACCGGGGAGCTGTTTTTT. This encodes CASSVDPDRTNTGELFF.

J is TRBJ1-2 and V is TRBV12-3 or TRBV12-4, with no clear D. CDR3 length equals 11 residues. V was pared by 3 bases and J by 7 bases, with 6 bases between. CDR3: CASSFKAGYTF. CDR3 nucleotide sequence: TGTGCCAGCAGTTTTAAGGCTGGCTACACCTTC.

A note on this clonotype: A read error may produce the germline difference seen at one junction end. V is TRBV10-3 and J is TRBJ2-7; D is unresolved. This CDR3 is built from 13 residues. Germline V CDR1 and CDR2: ENHRY, SYGVKD. The CDR3 DNA reads as TGTGCCACCAGTGAATCAGGACCTCTCGAGCAGTACTTC. Translation gives CATSESGPLEQYF.

The chain links TRBV25-1 to TRBJ1-6; 7 positions agree with TRBD1. Per germline, CDR1 MGHDK and CDR2 SYGVNS. V gave up 6 bases and J gave up 7 bases; unmatched junction bases: 6. The CDR3 is made up of 14 amino acids. CDR3 loop: CASRIQGRNSPLHF. The CDR3 bases are TGTGCCAGCAGGATACAGGGGAGAAATTCACCCCTCCACTTT.

The chain joins TRBV4-3 to TRBJ2-7, with D perhaps TRBD2 (5 bases). Trimming left V 1 base short and J 9 bases short, with 7 bases between. This CDR3 comprises 11 residues. Germline V CDR1 and CDR2: LGHNA, YSLEER. This chain's CDR3 is CASSQARVQYF. The DNA for the CDR3 is TGCGCCAGCAGCCAAGCGAGGGTGCAGTACTTC.

Ten or more counts support this clonotype. The chain combines TRBV5-1 with TRBJ1-3; D is perhaps TRBD1 (6 bases). CDR3 length: 16 amino acids. Germline V gene data show CDR1 as SGHRS and CDR2 as YFSETQ. V was trimmed by 0 bases and J by 2 bases, leaving 12 bases between them. CDR3 in DNA: TGCGCCAGCAGCTTGGACCTGGGGGCGGCTGGAAACACCATATATTTT. Translated, it gives CASSLDLGAAGNTIYF.

This clonotype was recorded once. The chain couples TRBV19 to TRBJ2-7; 7 nucleotides agree with TRBD1. Looked up from germline, CDR1 is LNHDA and CDR2 is SQIVND (reference sequence). This CDR3 contains 14 residues. Germline trimming cut 4 bases from V and 2 bases from J; bases unmatched to any gene: 5. DNA for the CDR3: TGTGCCAGTAGTACCCCGGGACAGCCCTACGAGCAGTACTTC. Translating it yields CASSTPGQPYEQYF.

V is TRBV12-3 or TRBV12-4 and J is TRBJ2-7; possible D gene TRBD1, 5 bases. The V gene lost 5 bases and the J gene lost 5 bases, with 16 bases spanning the gap. This CDR3 comprises 14 residues. The DNA for the CDR3 is TGTGCCAGCAGTCTGTCAGGGATGTGGGACGAGCAGTACTTC. Its protein product is CASSLSGMWDEQYF.

This chain uses TRBV20-1 with TRBJ2-3, with D perhaps given as TRBD1 or TRBD2 (5 bases each). Germline V gives CDR1 DFQATT, CDR2 SNEGSKA (reference sequence). V was clipped by 3 bases and J by 5 bases, with 12 bases between them. The length of the CDR3 is 13 residues. The CDR3: CSARGTGRDTQYF. CDR3 bases: TGCAGTGCTAGGGGTACGGGACGAGATACGCAGTATTTT.

The CDR3 here is CSARGGEAFF. Here the CDR3 DNA reads TGCAGTGCTAGAGGAGGGGAAGCTTTCTTT. The genes are TRBV20-1 and TRBJ1-1; no definite D call. Germline V gene sequence: CDR1 DFQATT, CDR2 SNEGSKA (reference sequence). This CDR3 region has 10 residues. Trimming shortened V by 1 base and J by 8 bases, and 5 bases separated the two germline ends.

There are many counts of this clonotype. CDR3 DNA: TGTGCCAGCAGCGAGGGGGCGCGGGGCTACACCTTC. Translation: CASSEGARGYTF. The rearrangement links TRBV7-9 to TRBJ1-2; 7 bases align to TRBD1. The CDR3 runs 12 residues. Germline CDR1 reads SEHNR; CDR2 reads FQNEAQ (reference sequence). V was clipped by 5 bases and J by 8 bases; unmatched bases: 5.

This clonotype was detected many times. This chain uses TRBV20-1 with TRBJ2-7; D is ambiguous. This CDR3 has 13 amino acids. The V gene's germline CDR1 is DFQATT and CDR2 SNEGSKA (reference sequence). Trimming removed 2 bases from V and 1 base from J, with 9 bases in between. CDR3 region: CSARNFESYEQYF. The DNA for the CDR3 is TGCAGTGCTAGAAACTTCGAATCCTACGAGCAGTACTTC.